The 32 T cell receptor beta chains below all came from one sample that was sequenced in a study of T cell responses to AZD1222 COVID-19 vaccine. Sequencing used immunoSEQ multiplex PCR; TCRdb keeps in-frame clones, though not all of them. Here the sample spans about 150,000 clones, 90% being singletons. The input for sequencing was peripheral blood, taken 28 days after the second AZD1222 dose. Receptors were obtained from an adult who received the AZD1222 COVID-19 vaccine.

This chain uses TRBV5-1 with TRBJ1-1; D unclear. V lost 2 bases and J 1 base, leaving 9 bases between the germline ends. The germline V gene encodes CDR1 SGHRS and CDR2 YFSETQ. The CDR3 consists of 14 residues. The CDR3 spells CASSLQPGNTEAFF. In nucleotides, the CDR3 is TGCGCCAGCAGCTTACAACCAGGGAACACTGAAGCTTTCTTT.

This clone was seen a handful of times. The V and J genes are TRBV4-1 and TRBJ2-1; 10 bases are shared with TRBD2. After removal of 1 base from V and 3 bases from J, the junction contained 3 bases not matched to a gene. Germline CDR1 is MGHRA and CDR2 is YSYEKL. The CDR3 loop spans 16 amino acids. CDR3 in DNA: TGCGCCAGCAGCCAAGCTGCTAGCGGGAGCTACAATGAGCAGTTCTTC. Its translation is CASSQAASGSYNEQFF.

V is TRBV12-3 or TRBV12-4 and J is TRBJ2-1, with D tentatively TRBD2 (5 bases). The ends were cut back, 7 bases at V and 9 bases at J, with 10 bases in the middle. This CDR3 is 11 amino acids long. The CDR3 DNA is TGTGCCAGCACCTATGAGGGTGAGCAGTTCTTC. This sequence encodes CASTYEGEQFF.

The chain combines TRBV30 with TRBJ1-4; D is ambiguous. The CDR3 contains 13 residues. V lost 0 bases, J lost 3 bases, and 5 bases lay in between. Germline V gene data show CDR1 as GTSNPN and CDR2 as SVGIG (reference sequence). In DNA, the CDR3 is TGTGCCTGGAGTGTCTCTCCTAATGAAAAACTGTTTTTT. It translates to CAWSVSPNEKLFF.

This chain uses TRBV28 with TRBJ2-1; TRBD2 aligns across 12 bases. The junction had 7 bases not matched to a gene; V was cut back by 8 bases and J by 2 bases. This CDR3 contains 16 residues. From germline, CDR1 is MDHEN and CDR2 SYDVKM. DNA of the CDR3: TGTGCCAGCCTGACTAGCGGGGGCGCCGCCTACAATGAGCAGTTCTTC. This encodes CASLTSGGAAYNEQFF.

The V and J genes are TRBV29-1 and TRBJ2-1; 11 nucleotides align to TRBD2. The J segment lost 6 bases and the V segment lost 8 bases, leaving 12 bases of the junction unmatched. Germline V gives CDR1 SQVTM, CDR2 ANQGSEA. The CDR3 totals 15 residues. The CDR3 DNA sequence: TGCAGCTCCATTTCCCTAGCGGGAGGTGGCAATGAGCAGTTCTTC. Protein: CSSISLAGGGNEQFF.

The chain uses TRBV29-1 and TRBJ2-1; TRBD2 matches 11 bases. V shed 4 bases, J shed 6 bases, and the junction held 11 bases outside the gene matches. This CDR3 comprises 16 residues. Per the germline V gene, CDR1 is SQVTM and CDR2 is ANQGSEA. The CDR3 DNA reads TGCAGCGTTGCGGGCCATAGCGGGAGGGGTTCCAATGAGCAGTTCTTC. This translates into CSVAGHSGRGSNEQFF.

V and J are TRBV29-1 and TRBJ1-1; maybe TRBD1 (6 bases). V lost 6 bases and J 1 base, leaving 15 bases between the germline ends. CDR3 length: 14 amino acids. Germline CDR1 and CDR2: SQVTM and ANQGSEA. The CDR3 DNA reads TGCAGCGTAGGTCTCGGGGGGGCGAACACTGAAGCTTTCTTT. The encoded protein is CSVGLGGANTEAFF.

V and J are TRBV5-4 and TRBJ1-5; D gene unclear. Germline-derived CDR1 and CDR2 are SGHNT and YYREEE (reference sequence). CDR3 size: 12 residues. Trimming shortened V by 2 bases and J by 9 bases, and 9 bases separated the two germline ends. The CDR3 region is CASSFGEGPQHF. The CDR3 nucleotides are TGTGCCAGCAGCTTTGGGGAAGGGCCCCAGCATTTT.

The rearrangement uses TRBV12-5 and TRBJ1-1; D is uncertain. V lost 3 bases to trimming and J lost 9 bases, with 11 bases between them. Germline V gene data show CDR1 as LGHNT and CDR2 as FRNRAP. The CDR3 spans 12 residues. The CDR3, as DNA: TGTGCTAGTGGTTTCGACGAAGCCAAAGCTTTCTTT. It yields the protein CASGFDEAKAFF.

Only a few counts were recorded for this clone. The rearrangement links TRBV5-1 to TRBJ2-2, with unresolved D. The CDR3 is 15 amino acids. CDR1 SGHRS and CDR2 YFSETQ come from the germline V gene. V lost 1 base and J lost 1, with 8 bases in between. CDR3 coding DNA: TGCGCCAGCAGCTTGTCCGCGGAGAACACCGGGGAGCTGTTTTTT. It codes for CASSLSAENTGELFF.

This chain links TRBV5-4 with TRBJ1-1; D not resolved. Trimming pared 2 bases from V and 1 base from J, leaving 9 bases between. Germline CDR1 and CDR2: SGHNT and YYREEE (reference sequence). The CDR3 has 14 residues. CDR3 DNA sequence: TGTGCCAGCAGCTTAACCCTCAAGAACACTGAAGCTTTCTTT. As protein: CASSLTLKNTEAFF.

The CDR3 sequence: CASRGYTDTQYF. CDR3 bases: TGTGCCAGCCGGGGATACACAGATACGCAGTATTTT. The rearrangement uses TRBV19 and TRBJ2-3, with D possibly being TRBD2 (5 bases). V dropped 9 bases and J dropped 2 bases, with 9 bases sitting between them. Germline V gene data show CDR1 as LNHDA and CDR2 as SQIVND (reference sequence). The CDR3 is made up of 12 amino acids.

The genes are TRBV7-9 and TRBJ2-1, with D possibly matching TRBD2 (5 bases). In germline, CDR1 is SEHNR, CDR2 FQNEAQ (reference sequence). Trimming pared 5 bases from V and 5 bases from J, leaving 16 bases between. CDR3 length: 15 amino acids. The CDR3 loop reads CASSTLASRNNEQFF. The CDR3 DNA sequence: TGTGCCAGCAGCACGCTAGCATCCCGTAACAATGAGCAGTTCTTC.

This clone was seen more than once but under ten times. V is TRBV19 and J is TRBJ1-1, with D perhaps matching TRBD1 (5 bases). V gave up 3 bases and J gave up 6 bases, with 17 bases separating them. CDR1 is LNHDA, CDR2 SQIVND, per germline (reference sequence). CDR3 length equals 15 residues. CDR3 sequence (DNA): TGTGCCAGTAGTATTCCGGGCTCCGGGGCCTCTGAAGCTTTCTTT. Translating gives CASSIPGSGASEAFF.

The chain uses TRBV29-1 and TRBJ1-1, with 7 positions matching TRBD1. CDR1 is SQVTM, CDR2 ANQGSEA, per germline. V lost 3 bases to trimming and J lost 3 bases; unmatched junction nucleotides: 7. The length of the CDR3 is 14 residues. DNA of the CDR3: TGCAGCGTTGAGTTGGGACAGATCTACACTGAAGCTTTCTTT. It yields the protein CSVELGQIYTEAFF.

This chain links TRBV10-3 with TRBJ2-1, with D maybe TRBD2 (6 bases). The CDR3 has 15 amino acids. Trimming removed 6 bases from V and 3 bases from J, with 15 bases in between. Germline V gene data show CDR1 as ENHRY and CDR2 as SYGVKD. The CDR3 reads CAIRGDSFSYNEQFF. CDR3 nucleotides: TGTGCCATCAGGGGGGACTCCTTCAGCTACAATGAGCAGTTCTTC.

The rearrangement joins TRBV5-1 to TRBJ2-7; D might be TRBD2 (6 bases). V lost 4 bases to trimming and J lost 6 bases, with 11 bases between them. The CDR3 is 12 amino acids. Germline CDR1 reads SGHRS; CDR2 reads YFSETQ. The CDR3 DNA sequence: TGCGCCAGCAGCCGTCCGGAGGGCGAGCAGTACTTC. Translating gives CASSRPEGEQYF.

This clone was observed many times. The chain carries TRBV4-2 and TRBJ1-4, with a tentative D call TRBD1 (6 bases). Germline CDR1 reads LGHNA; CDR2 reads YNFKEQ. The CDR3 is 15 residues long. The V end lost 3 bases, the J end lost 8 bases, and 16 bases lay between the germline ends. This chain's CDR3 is CASSQEQGLGEKLFF. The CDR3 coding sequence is TGTGCCAGCAGCCAGGAACAGGGCCTTGGAGAAAAACTGTTTTTT.

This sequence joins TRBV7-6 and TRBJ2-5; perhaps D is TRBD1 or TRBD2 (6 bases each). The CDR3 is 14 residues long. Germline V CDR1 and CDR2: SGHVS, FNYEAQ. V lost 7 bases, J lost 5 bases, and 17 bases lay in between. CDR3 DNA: TGTGCCAGCACCCTAGGGGGGCCAGAGGAGACCCAGTACTTC. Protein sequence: CASTLGGPEETQYF. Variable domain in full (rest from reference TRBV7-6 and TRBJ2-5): GAGVSQSPRYKVTKRGQDVALRCDPISGHVSLYWYRQALGQGPEFLTYFNYEAQQDKSGLPNDRFSAERPEGSISTLTIQRTEQRDSAMYRCASTLGGPEETQYFGPGTRLLVL.

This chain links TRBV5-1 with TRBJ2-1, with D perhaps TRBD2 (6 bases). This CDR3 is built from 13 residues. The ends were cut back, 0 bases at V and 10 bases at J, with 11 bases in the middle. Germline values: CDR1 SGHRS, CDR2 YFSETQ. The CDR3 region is CASSLEGGWEQFF. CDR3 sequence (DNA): TGCGCCAGCAGCTTGGAGGGAGGTTGGGAGCAGTTCTTC.

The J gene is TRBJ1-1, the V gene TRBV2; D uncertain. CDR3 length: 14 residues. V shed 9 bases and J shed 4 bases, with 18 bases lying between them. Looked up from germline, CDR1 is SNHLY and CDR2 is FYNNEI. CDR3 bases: TGTGCCAGGAACCACGGGCTTGCGGGCACTGAAGCTTTCTTT. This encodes CARNHGLAGTEAFF.

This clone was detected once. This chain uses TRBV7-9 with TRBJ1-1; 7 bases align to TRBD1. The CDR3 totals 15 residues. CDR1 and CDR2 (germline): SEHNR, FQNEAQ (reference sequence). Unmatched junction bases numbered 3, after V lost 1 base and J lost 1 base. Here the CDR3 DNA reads TGTGCCAGCAGCTTAGACAGGGGAACGAACACTGAAGCTTTCTTT. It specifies CASSLDRGTNTEAFF.

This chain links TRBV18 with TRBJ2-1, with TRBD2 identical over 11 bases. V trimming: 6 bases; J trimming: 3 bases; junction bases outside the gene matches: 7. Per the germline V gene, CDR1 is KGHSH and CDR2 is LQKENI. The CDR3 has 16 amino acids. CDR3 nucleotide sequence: TGTGCCAGCTCCCCATTTAGCGGGAGGGACTACAATGAGCAGTTCTTC. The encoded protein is CASSPFSGRDYNEQFF.

Written as DNA, the CDR3 is TGTGCCAGTAGTACGTCCCACACAGATACGCAGTATTTT. Translation gives CASSTSHTDTQYF. The chain employs TRBV19 and TRBJ2-3; the D is unclear. The V end was cut by 4 bases, the J end by 2 bases, with 7 bases between. Germline CDR1 is LNHDA and CDR2 is SQIVND (reference sequence). The CDR3 has 13 residues.

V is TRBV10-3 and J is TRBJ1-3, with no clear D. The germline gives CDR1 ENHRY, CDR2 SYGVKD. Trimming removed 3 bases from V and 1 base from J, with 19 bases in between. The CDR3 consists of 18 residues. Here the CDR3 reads CAISDPRNLGYSGNTIYF. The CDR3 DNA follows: TGTGCCATCAGTGACCCGAGAAACCTTGGGTATTCTGGAAACACCATATATTTT.

The chain's CDR3 is CASRIQGDNYGYTF. CDR3 nucleotide sequence: TGTGCCAGCAGAATTCAGGGGGACAACTATGGCTACACCTTC. This chain joins TRBV27 and TRBJ1-2; 7 nucleotides match TRBD1. Trimming cost V 6 bases and J 2 bases; bases outside gene matches: 6. Germline CDR1 MNHEY, CDR2 SMNVEV (reference sequence). The CDR3 consists of 14 residues.

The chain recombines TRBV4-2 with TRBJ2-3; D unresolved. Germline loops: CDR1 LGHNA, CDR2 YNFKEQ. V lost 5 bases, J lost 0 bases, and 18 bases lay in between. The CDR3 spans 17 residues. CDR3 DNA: TGTGCCAGCAGCGCGGACCTATCCAAAATTAGCACAGATACGCAGTATTTT. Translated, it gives CASSADLSKISTDTQYF.

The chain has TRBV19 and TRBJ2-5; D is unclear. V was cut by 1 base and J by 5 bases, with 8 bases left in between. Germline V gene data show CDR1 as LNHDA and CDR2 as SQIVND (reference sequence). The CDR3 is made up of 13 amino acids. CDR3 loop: CASSIGVRETQYF. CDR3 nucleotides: TGTGCCAGTAGTATAGGAGTGCGGGAGACCCAGTACTTC. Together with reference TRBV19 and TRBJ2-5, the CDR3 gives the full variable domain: DGGITQSPKYLFRKEGQNVTLSCEQNLNHDAMYWYRQDPGQGLRLIYYSQIVNDFQKGDIAEGYSVSREKKESFPLTVTSAQKNPTAFYLCASSIGVRETQYFGPGTRLLVL.

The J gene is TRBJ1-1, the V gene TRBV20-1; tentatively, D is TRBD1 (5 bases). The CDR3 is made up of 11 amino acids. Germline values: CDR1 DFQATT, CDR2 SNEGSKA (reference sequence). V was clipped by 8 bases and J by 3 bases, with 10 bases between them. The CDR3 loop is CSSQGDTEAFF. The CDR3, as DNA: TGCAGTTCCCAGGGTGACACTGAAGCTTTCTTT.

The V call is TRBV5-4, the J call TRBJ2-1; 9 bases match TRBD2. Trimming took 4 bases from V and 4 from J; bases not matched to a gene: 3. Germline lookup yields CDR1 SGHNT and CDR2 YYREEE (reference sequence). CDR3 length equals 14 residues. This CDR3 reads CASSPLAGYNEQFF. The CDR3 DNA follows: TGTGCCAGCAGCCCCCTAGCGGGATACAATGAGCAGTTCTTC.

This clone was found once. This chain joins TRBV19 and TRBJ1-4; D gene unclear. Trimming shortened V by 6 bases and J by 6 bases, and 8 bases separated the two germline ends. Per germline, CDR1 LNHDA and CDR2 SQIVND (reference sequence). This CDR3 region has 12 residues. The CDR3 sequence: CASSPRDEKLFF. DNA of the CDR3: TGTGCCAGTAGCCCAAGAGATGAAAAACTGTTTTTT.